This T cell receptor beta chain was obtained from a study of HIV-infected patients and healthy controls. CDR3 size: 14 residues. Deletions cut 5 bases from V and 2 bases from J, with 12 bases between. The repertoire came from unfractionated whole blood and reflected all unsorted peripheral T cells. Alpha and beta constant-region primers primed reverse transcription of approximately 460 ng RNA. Separate chain-specific third strand synthesis with multiplexing indices produced the alpha and beta libraries. Using its own MiXCR run on the 5' RACE reads, TCRdb lists one record per CDR3 protein. This table holds 13,000 or so distinct CDR3 sequences, roughly 9.9% found once. By share, this clonotype counts as medium-sized.

The sequence was collected from an adult in good health. The sequenced material came from blood. This rearrangement joins TRBV12-3 or TRBV12-4 to TRBJ2-5, with a possible D match to TRBD2 (6 bases). The CDR3 loop is CASSTLAGQETQYF. DNA for the CDR3: TGTGCCAGCAGTACCTTGGCGGGACAAGAGACCCAGTACTTC.